One and the same sample provided the 13 T cell receptor beta chains below, sequenced in a study of blood T cell repertoires in COVID-19 (dated by TCRdb to 2018 to 2021). Library construction relied on the immunoSEQ multiplex PCR assay. Imported from immuneACCESS, the table was reduced by TCRdb to in-frame sequences with V and J called. These copies leave out some clones; in studies compared against another copy, an unresolved V gene accounts for under half, and the cause of the remainder is not known. For this sample the table gives tens of thousands of clones, of which 90% to 95% were detected only once. The top ten clones comprise around 7.3% of the sample. Sequenced material: peripheral blood. All receptors derive from a man aged 40-49 years with COVID-19, enrolled during active disease.

The chain carries TRBV29-1 and TRBJ2-1; D remains ambiguous. V lost 4 bases to trimming and J lost 4 bases, with 5 bases between them. The CDR3 totals 11 residues. In germline, CDR1 is SQVTM, CDR2 ANQGSEA. CDR3 region: CSVALYNEQFF. The CDR3 region has the DNA TGCAGCGTTGCGTTGTACAATGAGCAGTTCTTC.

The chain links TRBV6-5 to TRBJ2-1, with D possibly matching TRBD2 (5 bases). The V end was cut by 1 base, the J end by 8 bases, with 12 bases between. This CDR3 region has 14 residues. Germline V gene data show CDR1 as MNHEY and CDR2 as SVGAGI. The CDR3 DNA follows: TGTGCCAGCAGTTACTATTCGGGGAGTGATGAGCAGTTCTTC. This codes for CASSYYSGSDEQFF.

The rearrangement links TRBV30 to TRBJ2-3, with TRBD1 matching 11 bases. Trimming took 2 bases from V and 4 from J; bases not matched to a gene: 2. Germline V gives CDR1 GTSNPN, CDR2 SVGIG (reference sequence). The CDR3 loop spans 14 amino acids. CDR3 region: CAWSWTGGPDTQYF. In nucleotides, the CDR3 is TGTGCCTGGAGTTGGACAGGGGGCCCAGATACGCAGTATTTT.

The chain joins TRBV6-2 or TRBV6-3 to TRBJ2-3; D may be TRBD2 (6 bases). Trimming shortened V by 5 bases and J by 2 bases, and 20 bases separated the two germline ends. The germline CDR1 and CDR2 sequences are MNHEY and SVGEGT. The CDR3 is made up of 17 amino acids. In DNA form, the CDR3 reads TGTGCCAGCAGTCCGCACCCGACTAGACCCGTCACAGATACGCAGTATTTT. Translated: CASSPHPTRPVTDTQYF.

This chain links TRBV6-1 with TRBJ2-3, with 8 bases lining up with TRBD2. The CDR3 covers 16 residues. V was clipped by 3 bases and J by 2 bases; unmatched bases: 7. Per the germline V gene, CDR1 is MNHNS and CDR2 is SASEGT. CDR3: CASSDLSGGYTDTQYF. In DNA form, the CDR3 reads TGTGCCAGCAGTGATTTGAGCGGGGGCTACACAGATACGCAGTATTTT.

V is TRBV6-5 and J is TRBJ2-7; 7 nucleotides line up with TRBD1. With V trimmed by 2 bases and J by 7 bases, 11 bases remained unmatched. CDR3 length: 15 amino acids. Germline CDR1 and CDR2: MNHEY and SVGAGI. The CDR3 reads CASSYRDSTSSEQYF. The CDR3 DNA reads TGTGCCAGCAGTTACCGGGACAGTACGTCGAGTGAGCAGTACTTC.

This rearrangement joins TRBV27 to TRBJ2-1; TRBD2 matches 9 bases. In germline, CDR1 is MNHEY, CDR2 SMNVEV (reference sequence). V gave up 6 bases and J gave up 6 bases; unmatched junction bases: 15. The CDR3 length is 17 residues. CDR3 nucleotides: TGTGCCAGCAGATCGACCACAGGGGCGGGGGGGAGCAATGAGCAGTTCTTC. It encodes CASRSTTGAGGSNEQFF.

This chain uses TRBV29-1 with TRBJ1-1; D gene uncertain. The CDR3 sequence is 14 residues long. V gave up 2 bases and J gave up 8 bases, with 18 bases separating them. Per the germline V gene, CDR1 is SQVTM and CDR2 is ANQGSEA. Here the CDR3 DNA reads TGCAGCGTTGAATTGGCGGTCCGCGGGGAAGAAGCTTTCTTT. Translated, it gives CSVELAVRGEEAFF.

This clone showed up just once. The chain links TRBV28 to TRBJ1-4; D is perhaps TRBD1 (5 bases). CDR1 is MDHEN, CDR2 SYDVKM, per germline. The germline V and J ends were trimmed by 1 base and 1 base, with 13 bases remaining between them. The CDR3 spans 17 residues. The CDR3 reads CASSLSWGTGTNEKLFF. CDR3 sequence (DNA): TGTGCCAGCAGTTTATCGTGGGGCACAGGAACTAATGAAAAACTGTTTTTT.

The rearrangement joins TRBV4-2 to TRBJ2-7; 8 bases fit TRBD2. J lost 4 bases, V lost 0 bases, and 5 bases had no gene match. Looked up from germline, CDR1 is LGHNA and CDR2 is YNFKEQ. There are 15 residues in the CDR3. Written as DNA, the CDR3 is TGTGCCAGCAGCCAAGAAAGCGGGGGATTTTACGAGCAGTACTTC. Translation: CASSQESGGFYEQYF.

The count of this clone is one. CDR3 in DNA: TGTGCCAGCAGTCAACAAGGACAGGGAAAAGGCTACACCTTC. Translated: CASSQQGQGKGYTF. This chain uses TRBV2 with TRBJ1-2; 8 bases are a match to TRBD1. Germline CDR1 reads SNHLY; CDR2 reads FYNNEI. V gave up 5 bases and J gave up 8 bases; unmatched junction bases: 10. This CDR3 has 14 residues.

V gene TRBV19 combines with J gene TRBJ1-4; D is possibly TRBD1 (5 bases). V was trimmed by 8 bases and J by 3 bases, leaving 13 bases between them. CDR3 length: 14 residues. Germline-derived CDR1 and CDR2 are LNHDA and SQIVND (reference sequence). CDR3 DNA sequence: TGTGCCAGTCGGGGGATTTCAGCTAATGAAAAACTGTTTTTT. Encoded protein: CASRGISANEKLFF.

The chain has TRBV2 and TRBJ2-1; D is unresolved. CDR1 and CDR2 from the germline V gene are SNHLY and FYNNEI. Trimming cost V 2 bases and J 4 bases, with 9 bases left between them. This CDR3 is 14 amino acids long. Here the CDR3 reads CASSEMTIYNEQFF. The CDR3 DNA reads as TGTGCCAGCAGTGAAATGACAATTTACAATGAGCAGTTCTTC.